Following are 20 T cell receptor beta chains from one sample sequenced in a study of CD8+CD57+ T cells in acquired aplastic anemia. The authors sequenced patients whose flow cytometry had shown CD8+CD57+ cell expansion. Genomic DNA, the template, was used for profiling of the TCR beta VDJ and CDR3. TCRdb processed the reads anew with MiXCR; each CDR3 protein has one entry. This sample carries over 150,000 distinct CDR3 sequences, about 50% of them seen once, and the ten largest clones take about 12%. Material for sequencing was sorted CD4+, CD8+, or CD8+CD57+ T cells (not recorded which) from PBMCs. The receptor set was obtained from a human donor with aplastic anemia.

Comment on this clonotype: Without the conserved terminal phenylalanine or tryptophan, this CDR3 likely stems from a read error. The chain links TRBV10-3 to TRBJ2-7; a possible D gene is TRBD1 (5 bases). Germline loops: CDR1 ENHRY, CDR2 SYGVKD. CDR3 size: 13 residues. Trimming took 7 bases from V and 0 from J, leaving 10 bases between them. The CDR3 nucleotides are TGTGCCATCAAGGACACCGACTCCTACGAGCAGTACTCC. Its translation is CAIKDTDSYEQYS.

The CDR3 here is CATSDSANPSNTGELFF. CDR3 bases: TGTGCCACCAGTGATTCAGCAAACCCCTCGAACACCGGGGAGCTGTTTTTT. This sequence joins TRBV24-1 and TRBJ2-2; D is unclear. V was trimmed by 2 bases and J by 0 bases, leaving 12 bases between them. Germline CDR1 is KGHDR and CDR2 is SFDVKD. The CDR3 covers 17 residues.

This clonotype has more than one count but fewer than ten. In this CDR3 the conserved last residue, phenylalanine or tryptophan, is missing, so a read error is likely. The rearrangement joins TRBV7-8 to TRBJ2-1, with 11 bases matching TRBD2. With V trimmed by 1 base and J by 4 bases, 3 bases remained unmatched. Looked up from germline, CDR1 is SGHVS and CDR2 is FQNEAQ. The CDR3 runs 16 residues. CDR3 residues: CASSLGASGGYNEQFC. CDR3 DNA: TGTGCCAGCAGCTTAGGGGCTAGCGGGGGGTACAATGAGCAGTTCTGC.

This clonotype was observed a single time. The chain has TRBV25-1 and TRBJ1-6; a weak D match, TRBD1 (5 bases). The CDR3 is 14 amino acids. Germline CDR1 MGHDK, CDR2 SYGVNS. Trimming stripped 8 bases from V and 6 bases from J, with 14 bases between. The CDR3 spells CASQGRGGNSPLHF. The CDR3 DNA follows: TGTGCCAGCCAAGGTAGGGGCGGTAATTCACCCCTCCACTTT.

The table lists this clonotype with many counts. The chain has TRBV10-3 and TRBJ2-5, with 8 positions matching TRBD2. The germline V gene has CDR1 ENHRY and CDR2 SYGVKD. The trim removed 7 bases at V and 3 bases at J, leaving 13 bases unmatched. The CDR3 sequence is 16 residues long. The CDR3 loop reads CAITGSPGLGKETQYF. The CDR3, as DNA: TGTGCCATCACCGGGTCACCGGGACTAGGAAAAGAGACCCAGTACTTC.

This clonotype has at least ten counts. The V call is TRBV7-2, the J call TRBJ1-1, with 11 bases identical to TRBD1. The J segment lost 6 bases and the V segment lost 3 bases, leaving 6 bases of the junction unmatched. CDR3 length equals 15 residues. Per germline, CDR1 SGHTA and CDR2 FQGNSA. DNA of the CDR3: TGTGCCAGCAGCTTGGGGACAGGGGGGTTCTCTGAAGCTTTCTTT. Translating gives CASSLGTGGFSEAFF.

This chain connects TRBV9 to TRBJ2-1; no clear D. Trimming pared 4 bases from V and 9 bases from J, leaving 14 bases between. CDR1 and CDR2 from the germline V gene are SGDLS and YYNGEE. CDR3 length equals 13 residues. The CDR3 DNA reads as TGTGCCAGCAGCCCAGTGGGCTTTGCTGAGCAGTTCTTC. Protein: CASSPVGFAEQFF.

The chain couples TRBV7-2 to TRBJ2-3, with TRBD2 identical over 8 bases. The germline gives CDR1 SGHTA, CDR2 FQGNSA. This CDR3 has 17 amino acids. With 0 bases clipped from V and 3 bases from J, the junction kept 8 bases outside the gene matches. CDR3 DNA: TGTGCCAGCAGCTTAGCGCAAGCGGGAGTCCGGACAGATACGCAGTATTTT. Translated: CASSLAQAGVRTDTQYF.

The chain recombines TRBV24-1 with TRBJ2-5; D perhaps matches TRBD1 (6 bases). Germline lookup yields CDR1 KGHDR and CDR2 SFDVKD. The germline V and J ends were trimmed by 5 bases and 5 bases, with 14 bases remaining between them. CDR3 length equals 14 residues. CDR3 sequence: CATSARWGPETQYF. CDR3 coding DNA: TGTGCCACCAGTGCGAGATGGGGGCCGGAGACCCAGTACTTC.

With regard to this clonotype: This may be a read error: a much more frequent sequence differs by one nucleotide. The chain recombines TRBV26 with TRBJ2-3; the D segment call TRBD2 is taken from the table without a DNA check. TRBV26 is termed a pseudogene. The CDR3 is made up of 15 amino acids. The CDR3 DNA reads TGTGCCAGCAGCCGAGAGCGGGGGGGCCCAAATACGCAGTATTTT. Residues: CASSRERGGPNTQYF.

The chain employs TRBV24-1 and TRBJ1-1, with TRBD1 identical over 8 bases. Germline V gives CDR1 KGHDR, CDR2 SFDVKD. CDR3 size: 13 residues. V lost 4 bases, J lost 7 bases, and 4 bases stayed unmatched. The CDR3, as DNA: TGTGCCACCAGTGACTACAGGGGGATTGAAGCTTTCTTT. As protein: CATSDYRGIEAFF.

The chain's CDR3 is CSVEVTGGTDTQYF. CDR3 DNA: TGCAGCGTTGAAGTGACAGGGGGCACAGATACGCAGTATTTT. V gene TRBV29-1 combines with J gene TRBJ2-3, with 8 bases matching TRBD1. Trimming removed 1 base from V and 1 base from J; junction bases left unmatched: 1. Germline V gives CDR1 SQVTM, CDR2 ANQGSEA. This CDR3 spans 14 amino acids.

About this clonotype: A read error may be the cause here, since a much bigger clone is one base away. The chain uses TRBV5-1 and TRBJ1-1; TRBD1 matches at 11 bases. CDR1 and CDR2 (germline): SGHRS, YFSETQ. CDR3 size: 14 residues. CDR3 nucleotides: TGCGCCAGCAGCTTCAGGACAGGGGGCTCTGAAGCTCTCTTT. Translated: CASSFRTGGSEALF.

CDR3 sequence: CASSLEQGFDEQYF. The CDR3 bases are TGTGCCAGCAGCTTAGAGCAGGGGTTCGACGAGCAGTACTTC. The rearrangement links TRBV7-3 to TRBJ2-7; a weak D match, TRBD1 (6 bases). Per germline, CDR1 SGHTA and CDR2 FQGTGA. V lost 2 bases and J lost 5, with 13 bases in between. This CDR3 region has 14 residues. Drawing the rest from reference TRBV7-3 and TRBJ2-7, the complete variable domain is GAGVSQTPSNKVTEKGKYVELRCDPISGHTALYWYRQSLGQGPEFLIYFQGTGAADDSGLPNDRFFAVRPEGSVSTLKIQRTERGDSAVYLCASSLEQGFDEQYFGPGTRLTVT.

The chain has TRBV24-1 and TRBJ2-7; TRBD1 agrees at 9 bases. The trim removed 2 bases at V and 3 bases at J, leaving 4 bases unmatched. The CDR3 runs to 15 residues. Germline V gene sequence: CDR1 KGHDR, CDR2 SFDVKD. CDR3 residues: CATSDSGDRDYEQYF. CDR3 nucleotide sequence: TGTGCCACCAGTGATTCCGGGGACAGGGACTACGAGCAGTACTTC.

The chain recombines TRBV28 with TRBJ1-1, with D unclear. The CDR3 sequence is 11 residues long. In germline, CDR1 is MDHEN, CDR2 SYDVKM. Deletions cut 3 bases from V and 11 bases from J, with 10 bases between. In DNA form, the CDR3 reads TGTGCCAGCAGTTTGGGATCGAAGGCTTTCTTT. Translation: CASSLGSKAFF.

The gene calls are TRBV9 and TRBJ2-3; 8 bases align to TRBD1. The trim removed 1 base at V and 4 bases at J, leaving 11 bases unmatched. The CDR3 runs to 17 residues. Germline CDR1 is SGDLS and CDR2 is YYNGEE. The CDR3: CASSVLPTGGSSDTQYF. The CDR3 bases are TGTGCCAGCAGCGTACTCCCTACAGGGGGTTCTTCAGATACGCAGTATTTT.

The CDR3 DNA reads TGCAGCGTGACACATGGGAACACTGAAGCTTTCTTT. Translation: CSVTHGNTEAFF. This chain connects TRBV29-1 to TRBJ1-1; D is undetermined. Germline V CDR1 and CDR2: SQVTM, ANQGSEA. The CDR3 consists of 12 residues. Trimming cost V 6 bases and J 1 base, with 9 bases left between them.

This clonotype was seen a few times. CDR3 residues: CASSVVGGELFF. Here the CDR3 DNA reads TGTGCCAGCAGCGTAGTGGGGGGGGAGCTGTTTTTT. The chain recombines TRBV9 with TRBJ2-2; D not resolved. Germline-derived CDR1 and CDR2 are SGDLS and YYNGEE. This CDR3 has 12 residues. Deletions cut 0 bases from V and 8 bases from J, with 5 bases between.

The genes are TRBV12-3 or TRBV12-4 and TRBJ1-6, with D perhaps TRBD1 (5 bases). Trimming removed 5 bases from V and 6 bases from J, with 8 bases in between. CDR3 length: 13 amino acids. The CDR3 here is CASSGGINSPLHF. The CDR3 nucleotides are TGTGCCAGCAGTGGGGGAATTAATTCACCCCTCCACTTT.